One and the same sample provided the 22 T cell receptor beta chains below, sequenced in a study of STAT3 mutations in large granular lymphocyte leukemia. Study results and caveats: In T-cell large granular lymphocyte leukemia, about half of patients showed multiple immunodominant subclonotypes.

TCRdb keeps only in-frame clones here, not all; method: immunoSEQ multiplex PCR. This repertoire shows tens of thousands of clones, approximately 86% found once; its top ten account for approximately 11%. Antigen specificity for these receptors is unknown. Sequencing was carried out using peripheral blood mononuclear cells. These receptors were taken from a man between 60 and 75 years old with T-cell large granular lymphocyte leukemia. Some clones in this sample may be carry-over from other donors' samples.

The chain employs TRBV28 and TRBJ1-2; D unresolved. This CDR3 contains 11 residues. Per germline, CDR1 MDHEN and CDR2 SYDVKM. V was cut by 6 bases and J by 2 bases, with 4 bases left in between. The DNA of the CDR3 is TGTGCCAGCAGCCGGAACTATGGCTACACCTTC. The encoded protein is CASSRNYGYTF.

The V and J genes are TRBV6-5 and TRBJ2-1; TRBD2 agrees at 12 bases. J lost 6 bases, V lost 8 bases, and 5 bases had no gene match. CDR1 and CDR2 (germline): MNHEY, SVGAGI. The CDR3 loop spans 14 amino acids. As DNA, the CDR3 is TGTGCCAGCGGCCAGGGACTAGCGGGCAATGAGCAGTTCTTC. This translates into CASGQGLAGNEQFF.

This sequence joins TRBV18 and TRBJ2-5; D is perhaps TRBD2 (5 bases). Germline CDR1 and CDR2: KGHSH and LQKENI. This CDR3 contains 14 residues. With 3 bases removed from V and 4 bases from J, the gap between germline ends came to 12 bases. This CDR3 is CASSPMEAAETQYF. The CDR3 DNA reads TGTGCCAGCTCACCCATGGAAGCGGCAGAGACCCAGTACTTC.

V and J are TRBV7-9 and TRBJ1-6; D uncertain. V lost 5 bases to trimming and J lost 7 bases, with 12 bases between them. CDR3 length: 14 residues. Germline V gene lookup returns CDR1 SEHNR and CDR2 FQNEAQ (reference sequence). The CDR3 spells CASSMTLRNSPLHF. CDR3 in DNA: TGTGCCAGCAGCATGACTCTAAGGAATTCACCCCTCCACTTT.

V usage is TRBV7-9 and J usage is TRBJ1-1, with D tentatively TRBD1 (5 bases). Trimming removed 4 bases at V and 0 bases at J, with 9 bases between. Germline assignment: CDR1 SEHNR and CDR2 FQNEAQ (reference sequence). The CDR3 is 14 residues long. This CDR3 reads CASSSGRLNTEAFF. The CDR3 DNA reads TGTGCCAGCAGCTCGGGACGGCTGAACACTGAAGCTTTCTTT.

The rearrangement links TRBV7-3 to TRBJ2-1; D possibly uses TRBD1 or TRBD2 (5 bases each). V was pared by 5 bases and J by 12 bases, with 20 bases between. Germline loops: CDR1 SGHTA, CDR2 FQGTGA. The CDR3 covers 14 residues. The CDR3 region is CASSPGTPQTPQFF. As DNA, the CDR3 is TGTGCCAGCAGCCCCGGGACCCCCCAAACCCCGCAGTTCTTC.

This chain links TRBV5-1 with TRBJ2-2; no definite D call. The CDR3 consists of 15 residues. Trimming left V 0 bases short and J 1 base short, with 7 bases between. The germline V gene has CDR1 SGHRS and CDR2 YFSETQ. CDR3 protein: CASSLGQLNTGELFF. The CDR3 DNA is TGCGCCAGCAGCTTGGGGCAGTTGAACACCGGGGAGCTGTTTTTT.

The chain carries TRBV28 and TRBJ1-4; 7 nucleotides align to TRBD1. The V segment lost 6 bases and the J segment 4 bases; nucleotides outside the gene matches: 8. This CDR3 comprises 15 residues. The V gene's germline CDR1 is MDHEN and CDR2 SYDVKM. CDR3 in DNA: TGTGCCAGCAGAGGGGAGGACAGGCATAATGAAAAACTGTTTTTT. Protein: CASRGEDRHNEKLFF.

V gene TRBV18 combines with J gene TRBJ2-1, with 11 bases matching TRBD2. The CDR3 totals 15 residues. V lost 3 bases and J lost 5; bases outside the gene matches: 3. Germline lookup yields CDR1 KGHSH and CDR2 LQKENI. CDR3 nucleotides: TGTGCCAGCTCACCCCCTAGCGGGAGGCACAATGAGCAGTTCTTC. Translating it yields CASSPPSGRHNEQFF.

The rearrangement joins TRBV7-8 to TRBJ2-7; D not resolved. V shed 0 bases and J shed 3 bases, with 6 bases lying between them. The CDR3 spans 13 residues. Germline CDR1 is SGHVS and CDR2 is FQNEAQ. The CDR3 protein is CASSLAPNYEQYF. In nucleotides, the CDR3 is TGTGCCAGCAGCTTAGCTCCTAACTACGAGCAGTACTTC.

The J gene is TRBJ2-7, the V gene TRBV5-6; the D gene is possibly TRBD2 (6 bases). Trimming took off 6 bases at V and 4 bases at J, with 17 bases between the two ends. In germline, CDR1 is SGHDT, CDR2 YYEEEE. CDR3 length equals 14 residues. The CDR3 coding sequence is TGTGCCAGCACCTCCCCGGGAGCCACATACGAGCAGTACTTC. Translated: CASTSPGATYEQYF.

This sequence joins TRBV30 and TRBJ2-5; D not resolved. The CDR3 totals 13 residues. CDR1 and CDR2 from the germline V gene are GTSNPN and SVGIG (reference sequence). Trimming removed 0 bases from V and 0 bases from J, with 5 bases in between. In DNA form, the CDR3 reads TGTGCCTGGAGTGTATCGTACCAAGAGACCCAGTACTTC. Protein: CAWSVSYQETQYF.

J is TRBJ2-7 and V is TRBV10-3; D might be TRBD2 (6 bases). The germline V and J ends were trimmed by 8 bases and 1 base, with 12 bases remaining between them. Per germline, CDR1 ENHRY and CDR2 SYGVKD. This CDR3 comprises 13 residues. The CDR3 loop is CAIGLARSYEQYF. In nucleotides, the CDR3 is TGTGCCATCGGGCTAGCGCGGTCCTACGAGCAGTACTTC.

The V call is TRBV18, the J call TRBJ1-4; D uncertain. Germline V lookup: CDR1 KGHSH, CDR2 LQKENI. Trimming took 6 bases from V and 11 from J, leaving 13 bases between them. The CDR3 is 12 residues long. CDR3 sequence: CASSQPSGKLFF. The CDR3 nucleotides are TGTGCCAGCTCCCAGCCCAGCGGGAAACTGTTTTTT.

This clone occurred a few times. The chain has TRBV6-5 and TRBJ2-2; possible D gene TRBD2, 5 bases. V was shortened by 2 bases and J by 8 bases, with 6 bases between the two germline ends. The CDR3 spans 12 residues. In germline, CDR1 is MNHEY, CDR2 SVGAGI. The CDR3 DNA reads TGTGCCAGCAGTTACGAGGGAGGGGAGCTGTTTTTT. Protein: CASSYEGGELFF.

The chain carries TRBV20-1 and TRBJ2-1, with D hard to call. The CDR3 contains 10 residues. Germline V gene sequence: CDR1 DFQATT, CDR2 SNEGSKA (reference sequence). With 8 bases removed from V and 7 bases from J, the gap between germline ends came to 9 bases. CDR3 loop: CSPLGNEQFF. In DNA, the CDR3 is TGCAGTCCCTTAGGGAATGAGCAGTTCTTC.

CDR3 DNA sequence: TGCAGCGTTATAAAGGGTCAAGAAGAAAAACTGTTTTTT. Translating it yields CSVIKGQEEKLFF. The rearrangement links TRBV29-1 to TRBJ1-4; no firm D call. This CDR3 is 13 amino acids long. V lost 5 bases and J lost 8, with 15 bases in between. Germline CDR1 and CDR2: SQVTM and ANQGSEA.

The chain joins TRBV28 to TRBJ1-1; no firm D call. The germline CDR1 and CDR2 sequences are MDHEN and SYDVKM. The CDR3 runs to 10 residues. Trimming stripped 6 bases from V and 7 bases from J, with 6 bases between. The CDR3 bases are TGTGCCAGCAGGGGCATTGAAGCTTTCTTT. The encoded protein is CASRGIEAFF.

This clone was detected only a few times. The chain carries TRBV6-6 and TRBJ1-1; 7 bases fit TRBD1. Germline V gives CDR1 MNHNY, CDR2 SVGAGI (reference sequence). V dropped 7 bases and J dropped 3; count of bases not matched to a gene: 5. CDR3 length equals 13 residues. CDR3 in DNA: TGTGCCAGCATTCGCACAGGGGACACTGAAGCTTTCTTT. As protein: CASIRTGDTEAFF.

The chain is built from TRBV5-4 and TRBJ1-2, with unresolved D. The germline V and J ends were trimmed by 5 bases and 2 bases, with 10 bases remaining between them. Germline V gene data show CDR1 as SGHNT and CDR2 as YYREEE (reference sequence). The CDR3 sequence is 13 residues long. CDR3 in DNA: TGTGCCAGCAGACGGACGGCAAACTATGGCTACACCTTC. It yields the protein CASRRTANYGYTF.

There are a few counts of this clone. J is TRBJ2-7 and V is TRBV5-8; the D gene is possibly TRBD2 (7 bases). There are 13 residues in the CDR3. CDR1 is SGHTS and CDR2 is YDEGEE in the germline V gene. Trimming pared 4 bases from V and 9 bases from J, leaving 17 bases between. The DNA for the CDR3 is TGTGCCAGCAGCCCCGGGGGCCCGGGAGGGCAGTACTTC. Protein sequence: CASSPGGPGGQYF.

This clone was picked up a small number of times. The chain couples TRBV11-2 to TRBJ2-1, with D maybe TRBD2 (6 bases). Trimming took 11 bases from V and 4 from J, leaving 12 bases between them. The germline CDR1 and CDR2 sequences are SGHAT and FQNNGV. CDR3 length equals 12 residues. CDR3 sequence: CAGSSAYNEQFF. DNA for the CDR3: TGTGCCGGGTCTAGCGCATACAATGAGCAGTTCTTC.